The 6 T cell receptor beta chains listed next were all sequenced from one sample in a study of glioma-infiltrating T cells. TCR alpha and beta CDR3 regions were amplified from RNA using iRepertoire nested multiplex PCR. TCRdb analysed the multiplex PCR reads with MiXCR anew, one entry per CDR3 protein. The table has under 150,000 distinct CDR3 sequences, under 25% seen once; the top ten hold around 28%. The sample consisted of glioma tissue, nonneoplastic brain tissue, or PBMCs (not recorded which). The receptors here all came from a human donor with low-grade glioma or glioblastoma, undergoing nonglioma brain surgery, or in good health (not recorded which).

The V gene is TRBV12-3 or TRBV12-4, the J gene TRBJ1-1; D call uncertain. Trimming took off 10 bases at V and 0 bases at J, with 12 bases between the two ends. The CDR3 sequence is 13 residues long. This CDR3 is CATAGHLNTEAFF. DNA for the CDR3: TGTGCCACCGCGGGCCACCTGAACACTGAAGCTTTCTTT.

This clonotype came up many times. The V gene is TRBV27, the J gene TRBJ2-1; D is uncertain. Germline values: CDR1 MNHEY, CDR2 SMNVEV (reference sequence). CDR3 size: 15 residues. Between the trimmed V and J ends, which lost 8 bases and 0 bases, there was a span of 14 bases. The CDR3 DNA reads TGTGCCAGCTCTCCCGGTTTTCGCTCCTACAATGAGCAGTTCTTC. Amino acid sequence: CASSPGFRSYNEQFF.

The genes are TRBV20-1 and TRBJ2-1; unclear D gene. Trimming stripped 4 bases from V and 2 bases from J, with 12 bases between. Germline-derived CDR1 and CDR2 are DFQATT and SNEGSKA (reference sequence). The CDR3 contains 14 residues. This chain's CDR3 is CSATKTDTYNEQFF. DNA of the CDR3: TGCAGTGCTACCAAAACTGACACCTACAATGAGCAGTTCTTC.

This clonotype turned up a few times. The genes are TRBV4-1 and TRBJ1-1; D gene unclear. CDR1 is MGHRA and CDR2 is YSYEKL in the germline V gene. The CDR3 is made up of 13 amino acids. V gave up 0 bases and J gave up 2 bases, with 4 bases separating them. CDR3 sequence: CASSQDVNTEAFF. CDR3 DNA sequence: TGCGCCAGCAGCCAAGATGTCAACACTGAAGCTTTCTTT.

This clonotype was observed at least ten times. The rearrangement uses TRBV6-1 and TRBJ2-2; D may be TRBD1 (6 bases). This CDR3 contains 15 residues. With 1 base removed from V and 2 bases from J, the gap between germline ends came to 8 bases. CDR1 and CDR2 (germline): MNHNS, SASEGT. The CDR3 loop is CASSEDRANTGELFF. The CDR3 DNA sequence: TGTGCCAGCAGTGAAGACAGGGCCAACACCGGGGAGCTGTTTTTT.

Concerning this clonotype: A read error may account for a junction end that differs from germline. The V gene is TRBV15, the J gene TRBJ1-4, with D unclear. From germline, CDR1 is LNHNV and CDR2 YYDKDF (reference sequence). CDR3 length: 12 amino acids. The CDR3 sequence: CATSARGLGCDF. In DNA, the CDR3 is TGTGCCACCAGCGCCCGCGGCCTGGGGTGCGATTTT. The variable domain in full, with the rest retrieved from reference TRBV15 and TRBJ1-4, is DAMVIQNPRYQVTQFGKPVTLSCSQTLNHNVMYWYQQKSSQAPKLLFHYYDKDFNNEADTPDNFQSRRPNTSFCFLDIRSPGLGDTAMYLCATSARGLGCDFGSGTQLSVL.